The sequence of this T cell receptor (beta chain) was determined in a study of blood T cell repertoires in COVID-19. Study-wide context: Acute-phase and convalescent COVID-19 samples originated in the United States, Italy and Spain. PBMCs, B-cell-depleted T cells, or T cells provided the cDNA or gDNA that made up the material.

Original analysis: Reference gene primers were amplified, and this amplification served to estimate nucleated cell counts. Sequenced by immunoSEQ multiplex PCR; TCRdb stores in-frame clones only, minus some. V and J calls plus clone size are reproduced from that table; the DNA served to infer D and trimming. The repertoire holds 65,000 to 95,000 clones, with around 78% as singletons. Trimming removed 2 bases at V and 5 bases at J, with 19 bases between. CDR1 and CDR2 (germline): SGHRS, YFSETQ. The CDR3 length is 16 residues. Sequencing was carried out using peripheral blood. This chain joins TRBV5-1 and TRBJ2-5, with D unresolved. This TCR came from a human donor in a cohort sampled during active COVID-19. The CDR3 sequence: CASSLRTPRLGETQYF. The CDR3 DNA reads TGCGCCAGCAGCTTACGAACTCCGCGGCTCGGGGAGACCCAGTACTTC.